The present TCR beta chain was sequenced within a study of long-term antiretroviral therapy in people with HIV. For the study at large: Collection dates of the earliest samples fall about a decade before the 2015 immediate-ART recommendation. Notes on the study in general: Absence of data on ART adherence, viral resistance or therapy changes was noted.

The V end was cut by 8 bases, the J end by 1 base, with 10 bases between. Germline CDR1 and CDR2: GTSNPN and SVGIG (reference sequence). This CDR3 comprises 12 residues. immunoSEQ v3.0 was run at survey level. Sequencing set out to capture about 40,000-50,000 T-cell genomes per sample. Assay used: immunoSEQ multiplex PCR; TCRdb lists only in-frame clones, some missing. This table has 34,000 or so clones, approximately 95% appearing once. A note on this clone: The antigen remains undetermined.

The V and J genes are TRBV30 and TRBJ2-3; D gene unclear. The sequence came from a woman aged 45-65 years with HIV. Specimen: unsorted PBMCs, collected around 5.3 years after starting antiretroviral therapy. The CDR3 here is CAREVGTDTQYF. The CDR3 coding sequence is TGTGCCCGAGAAGTTGGCACAGATACGCAGTATTTT.